Given below is one T cell receptor (beta chain) in context. The antigen remains unidentified. The sample belongs to a study of cytomegalovirus exposure and HLA in healthy donors. Whole-study context: When 300 to 400 donors were genotyped, more than 70% of them were found to fall in the Caucasian-associated ancestry cluster. Study results and limitations: A classifier reportedly called cytomegalovirus status with high sensitivity and specificity. It was assumed in the presence/absence analyses that sequencing depth was roughly uniform across donors. In a later analysis, TCR beta V- and J-gene trimming showed a link to a missense DCLRE1C variant.

Trimming removed 5 bases at V and 5 bases at J, with 16 bases between. Germline V gene sequence: CDR1 MDHEN, CDR2 SYDVKM. The CDR3 has 15 residues. The PCR employed 60 Vbeta primers together with 13 Jbeta primers. Profiling relied on immunoSEQ multiplex PCR, and the TCRdb table lists in-frame clones only, not all of them. The sample has 130,000 to 150,000 clones, about 83% seen once. Source material: PBMCs. The source of this sequence is a man aged 35 to 55 in good health and CMV-seropositive. The chain carries TRBV28 and TRBJ1-5, with a possible D match to TRBD1 (6 bases). CDR3 region: CASSPQGLGDQPQHF. CDR3 nucleotide sequence: TGTGCCAGCAGTCCGCAGGGGCTGGGGGATCAGCCCCAGCATTTT.